These T cell receptor beta chains were read from a single sample in a study of blood T cell repertoires in COVID-19. Sequencing used immunoSEQ multiplex PCR; TCRdb keeps in-frame clones, though not all of them. The table has 540,000 or so clones, roughly nine tenths seen once. The sequenced sample was peripheral blood. The receptors here all came from a woman aged 45-65 years with COVID-19, enrolled during active disease. Each CDR3 is given with its conserved first and last residue. Fields, in order: D gene, clone size, J gene, V gene, CDR3 protein, CDR3 DNA. The D gene is left open where the match is weak. Clone size is given for some rows only: seen once, a few or many times, or a class if the clone is expanded.

d_call: .; clone_size: once; j_call: TRBJ1-2; v_call: TRBV9; cdr3_aa: CASSPRMGRYGYTF; cdr3_nt: TGTGCCAGCAGCCCCCGTATGGGGCGCTATGGCTACACCTTC
d_call: TRBD1; clone_size: .; j_call: TRBJ1-2; v_call: TRBV30; cdr3_aa: CAWKRQGGGYGYTF; cdr3_nt: TGTGCCTGGAAAAGACAGGGGGGGGGCTATGGCTACACCTTC
d_call: TRBD1; clone_size: .; j_call: TRBJ1-6; v_call: TRBV30; cdr3_aa: CAWSRGQGDSPLHF; cdr3_nt: TGTGCCTGGAGTCGGGGACAGGGGGATTCACCCCTCCACTTT
d_call: TRBD1; clone_size: once; j_call: TRBJ2-5; v_call: TRBV7-8; cdr3_aa: CASSLASRGLETQYF; cdr3_nt: TGTGCCAGCAGCTTGGCGTCCAGGGGGCTGGAGACCCAGTACTTC
d_call: TRBD1; clone_size: .; j_call: TRBJ1-1; v_call: TRBV5-1; cdr3_aa: CASSLAGTENTEAFF; cdr3_nt: TGCGCCAGCAGCCTGGCCGGGACAGAGAACACTGAAGCTTTCTTT
d_call: .; clone_size: .; j_call: TRBJ2-1; v_call: TRBV6-2/TRBV6-3; cdr3_aa: CASSDSPGLPNEQFF; cdr3_nt: TGTGCCAGCAGTGACTCACCGGGACTTCCCAATGAGCAGTTCTTC
d_call: TRBD1; clone_size: .; j_call: TRBJ2-7; v_call: TRBV28; cdr3_aa: CASSLMGTGGYEQYF; cdr3_nt: TGTGCCAGCAGTTTAATGGGGACAGGGGGGTACGAGCAGTACTTC
d_call: .; clone_size: .; j_call: TRBJ1-5; v_call: TRBV30; cdr3_aa: CAWSAGPDSGNQPQHF; cdr3_nt: TGTGCCTGGAGTGCCGGACCAGACAGTGGCAATCAGCCCCAGCATTTT
d_call: .; clone_size: once; j_call: TRBJ1-1; v_call: TRBV3-1/TRBV3-2; cdr3_aa: CASSQDLAVNTEAFF; cdr3_nt: TGTGCCAGCAGCCAAGATCTCGCGGTGAACACTGAAGCTTTCTTT
d_call: .; clone_size: once; j_call: TRBJ1-6; v_call: TRBV6-5; cdr3_aa: CASSFRPGYNSPLHF; cdr3_nt: TGTGCCAGCAGTTTTCGACCAGGTTATAATTCACCCCTCCACTTT
d_call: .; clone_size: .; j_call: TRBJ2-5; v_call: TRBV29-1; cdr3_aa: CSVVKANQETQYF; cdr3_nt: TGCAGCGTTGTCAAAGCGAACCAAGAGACCCAGTACTTC
d_call: .; clone_size: .; j_call: TRBJ1-5; v_call: TRBV3-1/TRBV3-2; cdr3_aa: CASSQAGFNQPQHF; cdr3_nt: TGTGCCAGCAGCCAAGCCGGGTTCAATCAGCCCCAGCATTTT
d_call: .; clone_size: .; j_call: TRBJ1-5; v_call: TRBV12-1; cdr3_aa: CASSQLSDREDQPQHF; cdr3_nt: TGTGCCAGCAGCCAGTTATCGGACAGGGAAGATCAGCCCCAGCATTTT
d_call: .; clone_size: few; j_call: TRBJ1-1; v_call: TRBV5-8; cdr3_aa: CASSLYRGEVTGGTEAFF; cdr3_nt: TGTGCCAGCAGCCTTTACCGTGGGGAGGTGACGGGCGGCACTGAAGCTTTCTTT
d_call: TRBD1; clone_size: once; j_call: TRBJ1-3; v_call: TRBV3-1/TRBV3-2; cdr3_aa: CASSQGPGGTGNTIYF; cdr3_nt: TGTGCCAGCAGCCAAGGTCCAGGGGGCACCGGAAACACCATATATTTT
d_call: .; clone_size: once; j_call: TRBJ1-2; v_call: TRBV24-1; cdr3_aa: CATSDFGGVGGYTF; cdr3_nt: TGTGCCACCAGTGATTTTGGAGGGGTCGGTGGCTACACCTTC
d_call: TRBD1; clone_size: once; j_call: TRBJ1-1; v_call: TRBV6-5; cdr3_aa: CASSYPGQGYGAFF; cdr3_nt: TGTGCCAGCAGTTACCCGGGACAGGGGTACGGAGCTTTCTTT
d_call: .; clone_size: once; j_call: TRBJ2-1; v_call: TRBV9; cdr3_aa: CASSLTQGTYEQFF; cdr3_nt: TGTGCCAGCAGCCTGACACAGGGTACCTATGAGCAGTTCTTC
d_call: TRBD1; clone_size: .; j_call: TRBJ1-1; v_call: TRBV3-1/TRBV3-2; cdr3_aa: CASSQTGDEAFF; cdr3_nt: TGTGCCAGCAGCCAGACAGGGGATGAAGCTTTCTTT
d_call: TRBD1; clone_size: .; j_call: TRBJ1-2; v_call: TRBV5-1; cdr3_aa: CASSLASGGGYTF; cdr3_nt: TGCGCCAGCAGCTTGGCGTCAGGGGGCGGCTACACCTTC